One and the same sample provided the 25 T cell receptor beta chains below, sequenced in a study of shared clonotypes between healthy human individuals. The repertoire was sequenced with immunoSEQ multiplex PCR; TCRdb's copy has only in-frame clones and lacks some. The sample includes 2 million to 2.5 million clones, 85% to 95% of them seen just once. Sequenced: naive CD4+ T cells from PBMCs. Subset in this sample: CD45RA+ positively selected. The receptors originated from a young man in good health. Some clones in this sample may be carry-over from other donors' samples.

The chain is built from TRBV5-8 and TRBJ2-1; D is ambiguous. CDR1 is SGHTS, CDR2 YDEGEE, per germline. Trimming stripped 1 base from V and 4 bases from J, with 15 bases between. The CDR3 is made up of 16 amino acids. The CDR3 sequence is CASSLLGRSSYNEQFF. CDR3 in DNA: TGTGCCAGCAGCTTGTTGGGCAGATCTTCATACAATGAGCAGTTCTTC.

The CDR3 region is CASSLGPPGLAGAVNEQFF. CDR3 DNA sequence: TGTGCCAGCAGTTTAGGTCCGCCGGGACTAGCGGGAGCAGTCAATGAGCAGTTCTTC. The chain links TRBV27 to TRBJ2-1, with TRBD2 identical over 14 bases. J was trimmed by 6 bases and V by 2 bases; bases with no gene match: 12. CDR3 length: 19 amino acids. The V gene's germline CDR1 is MNHEY and CDR2 SMNVEV (reference sequence).

This rearrangement joins TRBV4-3 to TRBJ1-3; D not certain. The CDR3 covers 16 residues. V was shortened by 5 bases and J by 3 bases, with 17 bases between the two germline ends. The V gene's germline CDR1 is LGHNA and CDR2 YSLEER. CDR3 nucleotide sequence: TGCGCCAGCAGCATAACGCCCGGGGTCGGTGGAAACACCATATATTTT. Translated: CASSITPGVGGNTIYF.

V is TRBV6-1 and J is TRBJ2-7; 10 bases match TRBD2. V lost 7 bases and J lost 1; bases outside the gene matches: 7. The CDR3 runs 15 residues. Germline V gene data show CDR1 as MNHNS and CDR2 as SASEGT. CDR3 DNA sequence: TGTGCCAGCACGAGCGGGAGGGCCGGTTCCTACGAGCAGTACTTC. Its protein is CASTSGRAGSYEQYF.

V is TRBV7-2 and J is TRBJ1-4, with 12 positions matching TRBD1. Per germline, CDR1 SGHTA and CDR2 FQGNSA. The CDR3 extends over 15 amino acids. V lost 5 bases to trimming and J lost 7 bases; unmatched junction nucleotides: 5. CDR3 amino acids: CASSEGQGAFEKLFF. The CDR3 DNA follows: TGTGCCAGCAGCGAGGGACAGGGGGCGTTTGAAAAACTGTTTTTT.

The DNA of the CDR3 is TGTGCCAGCAGTGACAGGGATTGGTACCAAGAGACCCAGTACTTC. Translation: CASSDRDWYQETQYF. This chain links TRBV27 with TRBJ2-5, with 7 positions matching TRBD1. Germline V CDR1 and CDR2: MNHEY, SMNVEV (reference sequence). The CDR3 has 15 residues. With 5 bases clipped from V and 0 bases from J, the junction kept 6 bases outside the gene matches.

The V and J genes are TRBV28 and TRBJ1-5; a weak D match, TRBD1 (6 bases). CDR3 length: 14 residues. Trimming shortened V by 5 bases and J by 5 bases, and 13 bases separated the two germline ends. Looked up from germline, CDR1 is MDHEN and CDR2 is SYDVKM. This chain's CDR3 is CASSMRQEHQPQHF. The CDR3 DNA reads as TGTGCCAGCAGTATGCGACAGGAACATCAGCCCCAGCATTTT.

This chain connects TRBV5-1 to TRBJ2-1; 8 nucleotides agree with TRBD1. The CDR3 consists of 15 residues. V lost 0 bases and J lost 8; bases outside the gene matches: 7. Germline lookup yields CDR1 SGHRS and CDR2 YFSETQ. Here the CDR3 reads CASSLEQGVRYEQFF. CDR3 DNA: TGCGCCAGCAGCTTGGAACAGGGGGTACGGTATGAGCAGTTCTTC.

The V and J genes are TRBV18 and TRBJ2-1; TRBD2 is a possible D gene (5 bases). The CDR3 has 16 amino acids. The V end lost 3 bases, the J end lost 0 bases, and 12 bases lay between the germline ends. Germline V gene sequence: CDR1 KGHSH, CDR2 LQKENI. Written as DNA, the CDR3 is TGTGCCAGCTCACCGCTCGGACTGAACTCCTACAATGAGCAGTTCTTC. Translated: CASSPLGLNSYNEQFF.

This sequence joins TRBV6-4 and TRBJ2-2; 10 bases map to TRBD2. After removal of 4 bases from V and 2 bases from J, the junction contained 4 bases not matched to a gene. This CDR3 has 16 residues. Per germline, CDR1 MRHNA and CDR2 SNTAGT. CDR3 region: CASSGSGRTNTGELFF. CDR3 DNA: TGTGCCAGCAGTGGTAGCGGGAGGACTAACACCGGGGAGCTGTTTTTT.

The chain carries TRBV7-3 and TRBJ1-5; D not certain. Between the trimmed V and J ends, which lost 5 bases and 0 bases, there was a span of 11 bases. Germline lookup yields CDR1 SGHTA and CDR2 FQGTGA. The CDR3 is 15 amino acids. This CDR3 is CASSPRLDSNQPQHF. The CDR3 DNA reads as TGTGCCAGCAGCCCTAGATTGGATAGCAATCAGCCCCAGCATTTT.

This chain uses TRBV18 with TRBJ2-2; 12 nucleotides align to TRBD1. This CDR3 spans 14 amino acids. V shed 4 bases and J 7 bases; nucleotides not matched to a gene: 1. Germline-derived CDR1 and CDR2 are KGHSH and LQKENI. The CDR3: CASSRDRGLGELFF. The DNA of the CDR3 is TGTGCCAGCTCACGGGACAGGGGGCTCGGGGAGCTGTTTTTT.

This sequence joins TRBV11-2 and TRBJ2-1; the D is unclear. V shed 4 bases and J shed 5 bases, with 12 bases lying between them. This CDR3 contains 14 residues. Germline V gene lookup returns CDR1 SGHAT and CDR2 FQNNGV. The CDR3 is CASSSRRVHNEQFF. CDR3 DNA sequence: TGTGCCAGCAGCTCACGGAGAGTCCACAATGAGCAGTTCTTC.

The rearrangement joins TRBV6-1 to TRBJ2-1; TRBD2 agrees at 12 bases. The ends lost 4 bases at V and 9 bases at J; junction bases unmatched: 7. CDR1 and CDR2 (germline): MNHNS, SASEGT. CDR3 length: 15 amino acids. The CDR3: CASSGGLAGTGEQFF. In nucleotides, the CDR3 is TGTGCCAGCAGTGGGGGACTAGCGGGCACGGGTGAGCAGTTCTTC.

The V and J genes are TRBV4-2 and TRBJ1-1; the match to TRBD1 covers 9 bases. Germline loops: CDR1 LGHNA, CDR2 YNFKEQ. This CDR3 has 16 residues. V trimming: 4 bases; J trimming: 6 bases; junction bases outside the gene matches: 12. CDR3 in DNA: TGTGCCAGCAGCCGAGAACAGGGGGCGAGTTTCGCTGAAGCTTTCTTT. Protein product: CASSREQGASFAEAFF.

The V gene is TRBV5-6, the J gene TRBJ1-2, with TRBD1 identical over 9 bases. With 1 base clipped from V and 6 bases from J, the junction kept 4 bases outside the gene matches. Germline V CDR1 and CDR2: SGHDT, YYEEEE. This CDR3 region has 14 residues. CDR3 region: CASSLMGQGDGYTF. CDR3 DNA: TGTGCCAGCAGCTTGATGGGACAGGGTGATGGCTACACCTTC.

The chain links TRBV6-5 to TRBJ2-7, with a weak D call TRBD1 (5 bases). This CDR3 is 14 amino acids long. Germline loops: CDR1 MNHEY, CDR2 SVGAGI. With 6 bases removed from V and 3 bases from J, the gap between germline ends came to 15 bases. Written as DNA, the CDR3 is TGTGCCAGCAGCCGAATCCAGGGCCTCTACGAGCAGTACTTC. This translates into CASSRIQGLYEQYF.

The chain combines TRBV28 with TRBJ2-6; a weak D match, TRBD2 (6 bases). From germline, CDR1 is MDHEN and CDR2 SYDVKM. Trimming cost V 2 bases and J 0 bases, with 11 bases left between them. The CDR3 spans 17 residues. CDR3 DNA: TGTGCCAGCAGTTTAACGGGGGTCAGCTCTGGGGCCAACGTCCTGACTTTC. Protein product: CASSLTGVSSGANVLTF. The full variable domain, completed using reference TRBV28 and TRBJ2-6, is DVKVTQSSRYLVKRTGEKVFLECVQDMDHENMFWYRQDPGLGLRLIYFSYDVKMKEKGDIPEGYSVSREKKERFSLILESASTNQTSMYLCASSLTGVSSGANVLTFGAGSRLTVL.

V is TRBV2 and J is TRBJ2-1; possible D gene TRBD2, 6 bases. There are 15 residues in the CDR3. Trimming stripped 6 bases from V and 4 bases from J, with 16 bases between. Germline V gives CDR1 SNHLY, CDR2 FYNNEI. This chain's CDR3 is CASRRDLGPYNEQFF. The CDR3 nucleotides read TGTGCCAGCAGGCGGGACCTCGGTCCTTACAATGAGCAGTTCTTC. The full variable domain, its missing parts supplied by reference TRBV2 and TRBJ2-1, is EPEVTQTPSHQVTQMGQEVILRCVPISNHLYFYWYRQILGQKVEFLVSFYNNEISEKSEIFDDQFSVERPDGSNFTLKIRSTKLEDSAMYFCASRRDLGPYNEQFFGPGTRLTVL.

V is TRBV7-9 and J is TRBJ2-7, with TRBD2 matching over 14 bases. The CDR3 spans 15 residues. Germline values: CDR1 SEHNR, CDR2 FQNEAQ (reference sequence). With 1 base clipped from V and 6 bases from J, the junction kept 2 bases outside the gene matches. The CDR3 region has the DNA TGTGCCAGCAGCTTAGAGGGACTAGCGGGAGTCGAGCAGTACTTC. Translating gives CASSLEGLAGVEQYF.

As to this clone: Additional DNA sequences in this sample encode the identical CDR3. The V call is TRBV5-1, the J call TRBJ2-3, with no clear D. This CDR3 region has 12 residues. CDR1 and CDR2 from the germline V gene are SGHRS and YFSETQ. V was clipped by 0 bases and J by 6 bases, with 5 bases between them. Written as DNA, the CDR3 is TGCGCCAGCAGCTTGGATGCCGATACGCAGTATTTT. It encodes CASSLDADTQYF.

This chain connects TRBV28 to TRBJ1-3; TRBD1 matches at 9 bases. The V segment lost 5 bases and the J segment 0 bases; nucleotides outside the gene matches: 20. CDR3 length equals 21 residues. From germline, CDR1 is MDHEN and CDR2 SYDVKM. The CDR3 spells CASSPTQLYPGQGSSGNTIYF. The CDR3 DNA reads as TGTGCCAGCAGTCCCACGCAACTATATCCGGGACAGGGATCCTCTGGAAACACCATATATTTT. Based on the CDR3 plus reference TRBV28 and TRBJ1-3, the full variable domain is DVKVTQSSRYLVKRTGEKVFLECVQDMDHENMFWYRQDPGLGLRLIYFSYDVKMKEKGDIPEGYSVSREKKERFSLILESASTNQTSMYLCASSPTQLYPGQGSSGNTIYFGEGSWLTVV.

The V and J genes are TRBV11-3 and TRBJ2-2, with D unclear. The V gene lost 1 base and the J gene lost 5 bases, with 8 bases spanning the gap. Germline loops: CDR1 SGHNT, CDR2 YENEEA. This CDR3 is 14 amino acids long. The CDR3 DNA follows: TGTGCCAGCAGCTTAGGGACGGCTACCGGGGAGCTGTTTTTT. It specifies CASSLGTATGELFF.

The gene calls are TRBV6-6 and TRBJ1-2; D uncertain. The V end was cut by 2 bases, the J end by 2 bases, with 6 bases between. The CDR3 has 13 residues. The V gene's germline CDR1 is MNHNY and CDR2 SVGAGI (reference sequence). The CDR3 DNA reads TGTGCCAGCAGTTACGGGCAGAACTATGGCTACACCTTC. As protein: CASSYGQNYGYTF.

The chain recombines TRBV5-4 with TRBJ1-2, with 8 bases lining up with TRBD1. Losses at the gene ends were 4 bases for V and 4 bases for J; bases not matched to a gene: 18. CDR1 is SGHNT, CDR2 YYREEE, per germline (reference sequence). The length of the CDR3 is 18 residues. CDR3 coding DNA: TGTGCCAGCAGCGTCAAACAGGGGGGCGTGGGGCTTATCTATGGCTACACCTTC. Translation: CASSVKQGGVGLIYGYTF. Full variable domain (outside the CDR3, taken from reference TRBV5-4 and TRBJ1-2): ETGVTQSPTHLIKTRGQQVTLRCSSQSGHNTVSWYQQALGQGPQFIFQYYREEENGRGNFPPRFSGLQFPNYSSELNVNALELDDSALYLCASSVKQGGVGLIYGYTFGSGTRLTVV.